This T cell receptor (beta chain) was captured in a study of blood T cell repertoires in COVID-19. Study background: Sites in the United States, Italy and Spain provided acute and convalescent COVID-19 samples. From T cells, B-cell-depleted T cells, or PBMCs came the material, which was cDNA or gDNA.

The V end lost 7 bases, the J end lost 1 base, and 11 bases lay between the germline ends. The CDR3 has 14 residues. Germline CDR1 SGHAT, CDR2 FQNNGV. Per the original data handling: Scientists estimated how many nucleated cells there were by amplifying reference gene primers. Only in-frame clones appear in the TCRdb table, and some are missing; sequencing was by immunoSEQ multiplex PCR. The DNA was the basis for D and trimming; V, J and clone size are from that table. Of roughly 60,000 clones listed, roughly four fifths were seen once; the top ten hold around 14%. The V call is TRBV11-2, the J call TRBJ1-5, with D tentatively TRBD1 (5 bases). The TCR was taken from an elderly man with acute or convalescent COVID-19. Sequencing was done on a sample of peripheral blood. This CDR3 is CASKPAGSNQPQHF. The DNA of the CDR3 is TGTGCCAGCAAACCGGCAGGGAGCAATCAGCCCCAGCATTTT. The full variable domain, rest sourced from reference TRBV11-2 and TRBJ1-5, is EAGVAQSPRYKIIEKRQSVAFWCNPISGHATLYWYQQILGQGPKLLIQFQNNGVVDDSQLPKDRFSAERLKGVDSTLKIQPAKLEDSAVYLCASKPAGSNQPQHFGDGTRLSIL.